The table lists the clone carrying this TCR beta chain with many counts. Its antigen is not identified. CDR1 and CDR2 (germline): MGHDK, SYGVNS. The CDR3 consists of 13 residues. Trimming removed 0 bases at V and 1 base at J, with 2 bases between. These data belong to a study of T cells after yellow fever vaccination. As for the study in general: SMART-Seq v4 Ultra Low Input served to prepare low-cell-number fractions.

Study findings and constraints: After the booster, approximately 95% of CD4 and about nine tenths of CD8 primary-response clones were re-detected.

Making TCR cDNA involved 5'RACE template switching, which added UMIs and a universal primer site. TCRdb re-called the 5' RACE reads through MiXCR, storing one row per CDR3 protein. The sample holds 150,000 or so distinct CDR3 sequences, about 7% seen once. The gene calls are TRBV25-1 and TRBJ2-3; D remains unclear. The clonotype was recovered from a man aged 18 to 29 who received the YFV17D yellow fever vaccine. The material sequenced was CD4+ T cells sorted from PBMCs, taken 5 days after the first yellow fever vaccination. CDR3 loop: CASSEYGTDTQYF. DNA of the CDR3: TGTGCCAGCAGTGAATATGGCACAGATACGCAGTATTTT.